Presented here are 4 T cell receptor beta chains from one specimen sequenced in a study of a mutant IDH1 vaccine in newly diagnosed glioma. The time point was: week 23, last vaccination. Doses of 300 ug of mutant IDH1 20-mer peptide were given with topical imiquimod. Generated by immunoSEQ multiplex PCR, the TCRdb table keeps only in-frame clones and is missing some. The sample has around 56,000 clones; about 81% are singletons. These TCRs are of unknown antigen specificity. Sequenced here: PBMCs, sampled from a glioma patient whose treatment included an IDH1 peptide vaccine. The receptors here all came from a woman in her thirties or forties with glioma. Some clones in this sample may be carry-over from other donors' samples.

V is TRBV30 and J is TRBJ2-2; no clear D. Between the trimmed V and J ends, which lost 6 bases and 6 bases, there was a span of 11 bases. The CDR3 is made up of 12 amino acids. Germline lookup yields CDR1 GTSNPN and CDR2 SVGIG (reference sequence). In nucleotides, the CDR3 is TGTGCCTGCAGTAACGGCGCCGGGGAGCTGTTTTTT. It codes for CACSNGAGELFF.

J is TRBJ1-3 and V is TRBV29-1; the D is unclear. Per the germline V gene, CDR1 is SQVTM and CDR2 is ANQGSEA. The CDR3 spans 12 residues. With 4 bases removed from V and 0 bases from J, the gap between germline ends came to 4 bases. The CDR3 DNA is TGCAGCGTTGTCCTCTCTGGAAACACCATATATTTT. Its translation: CSVVLSGNTIYF.

V is TRBV19 and J is TRBJ2-5, with TRBD1 as a possible D gene (6 bases). The DNA end is more similar to TRBJ2-7, so the J call may be wrong. Per germline, CDR1 LNHDA and CDR2 SQIVND (reference sequence). This CDR3 contains 15 residues. CDR3 protein: CASSPGQLLGYEQYF. The CDR3 bases are TGTGCCAGTAGCCCTGGACAGCTCTTAGGCTACGAGCAGTACTTC.

V and J are TRBV7-9 and TRBJ2-7, with D tentatively TRBD2 (6 bases). The V end was cut by 1 base, the J end by 0 bases, with 7 bases between. The CDR3 length is 14 residues. Germline CDR1 SEHNR, CDR2 FQNEAQ (reference sequence). The CDR3 is CASSLGGASYEQYF. CDR3 in DNA: TGTGCCAGCAGCTTAGGCGGGGCCTCCTACGAGCAGTACTTC.